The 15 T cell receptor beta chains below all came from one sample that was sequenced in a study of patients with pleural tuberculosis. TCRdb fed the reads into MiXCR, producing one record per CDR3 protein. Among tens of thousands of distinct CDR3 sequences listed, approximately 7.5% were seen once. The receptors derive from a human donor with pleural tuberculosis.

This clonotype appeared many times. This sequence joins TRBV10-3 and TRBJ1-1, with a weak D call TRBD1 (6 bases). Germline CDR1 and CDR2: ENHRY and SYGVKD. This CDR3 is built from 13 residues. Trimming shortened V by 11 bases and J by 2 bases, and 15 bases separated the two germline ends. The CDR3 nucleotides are TGTGCCTCGCAGGGGCTACTCAACACTGAAGCTTTCTTT. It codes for CASQGLLNTEAFF.

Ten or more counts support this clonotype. CDR3 loop: CASSLTETNTEAFF. The DNA for the CDR3 is TGTGCCAGCAGCTTAACAGAGACGAACACTGAAGCTTTCTTT. This chain uses TRBV5-4 with TRBJ1-1; D ambiguous. The CDR3 runs to 14 residues. V lost 2 bases and J 1 base, leaving 9 bases between the germline ends. Germline values: CDR1 SGHNT, CDR2 YYREEE (reference sequence).

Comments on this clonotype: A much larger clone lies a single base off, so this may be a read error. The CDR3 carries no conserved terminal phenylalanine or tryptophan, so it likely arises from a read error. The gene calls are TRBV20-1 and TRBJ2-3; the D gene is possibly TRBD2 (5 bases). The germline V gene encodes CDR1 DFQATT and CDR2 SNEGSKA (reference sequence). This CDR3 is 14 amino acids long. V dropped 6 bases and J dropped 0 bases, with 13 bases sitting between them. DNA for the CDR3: TGCAGTGCCGACGAGGGTTCTAGCACAGATACGCAGTATCTT. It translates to CSADEGSSTDTQYL.

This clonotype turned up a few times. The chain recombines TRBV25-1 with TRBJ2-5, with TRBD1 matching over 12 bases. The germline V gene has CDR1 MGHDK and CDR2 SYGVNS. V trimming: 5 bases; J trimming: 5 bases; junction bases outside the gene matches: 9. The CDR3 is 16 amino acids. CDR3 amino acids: CASSPGTGGIGETQYF. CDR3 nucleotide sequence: TGTGCCAGCAGTCCTGGGACAGGGGGCATCGGGGAGACCCAGTACTTC.

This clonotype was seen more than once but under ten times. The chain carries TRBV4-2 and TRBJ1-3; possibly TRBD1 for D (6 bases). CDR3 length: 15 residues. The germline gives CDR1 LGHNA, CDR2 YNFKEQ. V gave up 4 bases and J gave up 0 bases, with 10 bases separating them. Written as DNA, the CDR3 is TGTGCCAGCAGCCTCCTACAGGGCTCTGGAAACACCATATATTTT. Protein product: CASSLLQGSGNTIYF.

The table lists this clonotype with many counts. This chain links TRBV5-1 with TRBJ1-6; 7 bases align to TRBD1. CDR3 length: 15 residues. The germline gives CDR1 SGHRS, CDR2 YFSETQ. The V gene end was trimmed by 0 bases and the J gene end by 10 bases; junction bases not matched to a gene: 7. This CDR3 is CASSLDRGERSPLHF. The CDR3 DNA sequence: TGCGCCAGCAGCTTGGACAGGGGAGAGCGGTCACCCCTCCACTTT.

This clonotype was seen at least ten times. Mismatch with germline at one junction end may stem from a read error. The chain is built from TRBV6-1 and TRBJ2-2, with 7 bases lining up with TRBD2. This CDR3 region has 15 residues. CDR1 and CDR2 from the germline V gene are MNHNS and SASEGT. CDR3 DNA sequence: TGTGCCAGCAGTGTGAACGGGAGGAACACCGGGGGGCTGTTTTTT. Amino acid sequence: CASSVNGRNTGGLFF.

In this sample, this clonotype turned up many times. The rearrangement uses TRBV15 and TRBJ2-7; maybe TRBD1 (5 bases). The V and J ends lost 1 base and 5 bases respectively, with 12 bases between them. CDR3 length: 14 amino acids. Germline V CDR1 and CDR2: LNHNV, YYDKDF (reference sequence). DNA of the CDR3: TGTGCCACCAGCAGAGCGTCAGGGCTTCACGAGCAGTACGTC. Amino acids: CATSRASGLHEQYV.

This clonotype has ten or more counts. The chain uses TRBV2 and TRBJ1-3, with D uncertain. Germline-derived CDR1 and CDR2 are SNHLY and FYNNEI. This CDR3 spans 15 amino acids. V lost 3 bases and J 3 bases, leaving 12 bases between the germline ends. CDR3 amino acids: CASSDPVAGGNTIYF. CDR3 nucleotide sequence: TGTGCCAGCAGTGATCCCGTGGCGGGTGGAAACACCATATATTTT. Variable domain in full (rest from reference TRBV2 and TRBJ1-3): EPEVTQTPSHQVTQMGQEVILRCVPISNHLYFYWYRQILGQKVEFLVSFYNNEISEKSEIFDDQFSVERPDGSNFTLKIRSTKLEDSAMYFCASSDPVAGGNTIYFGEGSWLTVV.

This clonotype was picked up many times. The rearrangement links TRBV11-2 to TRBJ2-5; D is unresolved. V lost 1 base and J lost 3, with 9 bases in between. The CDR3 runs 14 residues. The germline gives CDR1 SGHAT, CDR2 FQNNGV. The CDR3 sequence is CASSLGSLKETQYF. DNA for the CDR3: TGTGCCAGCAGCTTAGGATCCCTTAAAGAGACCCAGTACTTC. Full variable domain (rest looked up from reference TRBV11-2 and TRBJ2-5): EAGVAQSPRYKIIEKRQSVAFWCNPISGHATLYWYQQILGQGPKLLIQFQNNGVVDDSQLPKDRFSAERLKGVDSTLKIQPAKLEDSAVYLCASSLGSLKETQYFGPGTRLLVL.

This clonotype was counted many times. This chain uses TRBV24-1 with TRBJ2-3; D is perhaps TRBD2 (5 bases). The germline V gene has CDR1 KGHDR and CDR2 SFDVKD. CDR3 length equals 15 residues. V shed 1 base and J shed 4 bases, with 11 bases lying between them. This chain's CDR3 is CATSDFWESPDTQYF. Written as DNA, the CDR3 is TGTGCCACCAGTGATTTCTGGGAGTCCCCAGATACGCAGTATTTT.

CDR3: CSDPGLAVHEQFF. The CDR3 region has the DNA TGCAGTGACCCGGGACTAGCGGTACATGAGCAGTTCTTC. V is TRBV20-1 and J is TRBJ2-1; 11 nucleotides align to TRBD2. Germline-derived CDR1 and CDR2 are DFQATT and SNEGSKA (reference sequence). The length of the CDR3 is 13 residues. J was trimmed by 8 bases and V by 7 bases; bases with no gene match: 7.

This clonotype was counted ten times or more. CDR3 coding DNA: TGTGCCAGTAGTGTTAAGGGCCGGAATGAGCAGTTCTTC. As protein: CASSVKGRNEQFF. The chain couples TRBV19 to TRBJ2-1; D is uncertain. CDR3 length equals 13 residues. Germline CDR1 reads LNHDA; CDR2 reads SQIVND (reference sequence). Deletions cut 5 bases from V and 7 bases from J, with 12 bases between. Combining the CDR3 with reference TRBV19 and TRBJ2-1 gives the whole variable domain DGGITQSPKYLFRKEGQNVTLSCEQNLNHDAMYWYRQDPGQGLRLIYYSQIVNDFQKGDIAEGYSVSREKKESFPLTVTSAQKNPTAFYLCASSVKGRNEQFFGPGTRLTVL.

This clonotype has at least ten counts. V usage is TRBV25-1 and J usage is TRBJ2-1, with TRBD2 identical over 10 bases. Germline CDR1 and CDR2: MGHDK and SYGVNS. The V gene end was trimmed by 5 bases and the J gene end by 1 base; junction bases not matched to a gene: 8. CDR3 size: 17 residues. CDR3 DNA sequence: TGTGCCAGCAGTACCCTGACTAGCGGGTTATCCTACAATGAGCAGTTCTTC. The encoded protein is CASSTLTSGLSYNEQFF.

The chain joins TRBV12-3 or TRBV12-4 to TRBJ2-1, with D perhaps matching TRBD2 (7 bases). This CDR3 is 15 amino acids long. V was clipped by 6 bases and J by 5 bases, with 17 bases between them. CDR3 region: CASSPWGAGDNEQFF. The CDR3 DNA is TGTGCCAGCAGCCCATGGGGGGCGGGAGACAATGAGCAGTTCTTC.